Below are 27 T cell receptor beta chains sequenced from a single sample in a study of blood T cell repertoires in COVID-19. Data came from immunoSEQ multiplex PCR; TCRdb stores just in-frame clones and leaves some out. The table has under 400,000 clones, 90% seen once; the top ten hold approximately 7%. The sequencing input was peripheral blood. These receptors all come from a man in his late teens or twenties with active or convalescent COVID-19.

V and J are TRBV7-2 and TRBJ2-3; 10 bases line up with TRBD1. The V segment lost 2 bases and the J segment 0 bases; nucleotides outside the gene matches: 2. This CDR3 has 16 amino acids. CDR1 SGHTA and CDR2 FQGNSA come from the germline V gene. Written as DNA, the CDR3 is TGTGCCAGCAGCTTAAGACAGGGGGCAAGCACAGATACGCAGTATTTT. Its protein is CASSLRQGASTDTQYF.

The V and J genes are TRBV7-3 and TRBJ2-1; 14 nucleotides line up with TRBD2. The CDR3 runs to 17 residues. The J segment lost 10 bases and the V segment lost 1 base, leaving 9 bases of the junction unmatched. Germline CDR1 SGHTA, CDR2 FQGTGA. The CDR3 is CASSLIGAGLAGVEQFF. CDR3 bases: TGTGCCAGCAGCTTAATAGGGGCGGGACTAGCGGGGGTGGAGCAGTTCTTC.

V and J are TRBV7-9 and TRBJ1-1; 9 bases map to TRBD1. CDR3 length: 15 amino acids. CDR1 and CDR2 (germline): SEHNR, FQNEAQ (reference sequence). The V and J ends lost 4 bases and 4 bases, in that order; junction bases with no gene match: 7. The CDR3 nucleotides read TGTGCCAGCAGCTCCGACAGGGGGTTGGGCACTGAAGCTTTCTTT. Translating gives CASSSDRGLGTEAFF.

V usage is TRBV18 and J usage is TRBJ2-7; D is uncertain. The CDR3 is made up of 10 amino acids. Germline V gives CDR1 KGHSH, CDR2 LQKENI. Between the trimmed V and J ends, which lost 6 bases and 2 bases, there was a span of 2 bases. The CDR3 is CASSAYEQYF. Written as DNA, the CDR3 is TGTGCCAGCTCCGCCTACGAGCAGTACTTC.

The V gene is TRBV5-6, the J gene TRBJ2-3; the match to TRBD2 covers 9 bases. V dropped 0 bases and J dropped 5; count of bases not matched to a gene: 4. Germline V gene lookup returns CDR1 SGHDT and CDR2 YYEEEE. The CDR3 spans 15 residues. CDR3 coding DNA: TGTGCCAGCAGCTTGGTTAGCGGGGGCGTAGATACGCAGTATTTT. Translated: CASSLVSGGVDTQYF.

The chain carries TRBV7-3 and TRBJ2-1; 8 bases are a match to TRBD2. Per the germline V gene, CDR1 is SGHTA and CDR2 is FQGTGA. The CDR3 totals 15 residues. V dropped 4 bases and J dropped 9; count of bases not matched to a gene: 11. The chain's CDR3 is CASSSSGTSTVEQFF. The CDR3 coding sequence is TGTGCCAGCAGCTCCTCCGGGACTAGTACGGTTGAGCAGTTCTTC.

The gene calls are TRBV19 and TRBJ1-2; TRBD1 matches at 7 bases. V was pared by 8 bases and J by 3 bases, with 6 bases of the junction left unmatched. CDR1 LNHDA and CDR2 SQIVND come from the germline V gene (reference sequence). The CDR3 sequence is 13 residues long. CDR3 sequence (DNA): TGTGCCAGTTCGGGACAGATCTACTATGGCTACACCTTC. Its translation is CASSGQIYYGYTF.

The gene calls are TRBV10-2 and TRBJ1-2; tentatively, D is TRBD1 (5 bases). The CDR3 has 14 amino acids. Trimming left V 6 bases short and J 5 bases short, with 16 bases between. Germline assignment: CDR1 WSHSY and CDR2 SAAADI. In DNA form, the CDR3 reads TGCGCCAGCAGGACGGGGGGGACGAAATATGGCTACACCTTC. Protein sequence: CASRTGGTKYGYTF.

V is TRBV7-9 and J is TRBJ2-7; 7 bases are a match to TRBD1. CDR3 length: 15 residues. The ends lost 4 bases at V and 0 bases at J; junction bases unmatched: 6. Germline V gene data show CDR1 as SEHNR and CDR2 as FQNEAQ (reference sequence). The CDR3 DNA follows: TGTGCCAGCAGCTCAACTGGACAGGCCTCCTACGAGCAGTACTTC. It translates to CASSSTGQASYEQYF.

The chain uses TRBV3-1 (or the pseudogene TRBV3-2) and TRBJ2-3, with TRBD2 matching over 12 bases. This CDR3 spans 18 amino acids. Unmatched junction bases numbered 8, after V lost 2 bases and J lost 2 bases. Looked up from germline, CDR1 is LGHDT and CDR2 is YNNKEL (reference sequence). The CDR3 protein is CASSQSVGTSGLTDTQYF. DNA for the CDR3: TGTGCCAGCAGCCAATCCGTGGGGACTAGCGGGCTCACAGATACGCAGTATTTT.

This chain links TRBV6-5 with TRBJ2-2; TRBD1 agrees at 8 bases. CDR3 size: 14 residues. The germline gives CDR1 MNHEY, CDR2 SVGAGI. V gave up 7 bases and J gave up 6 bases; unmatched junction bases: 7. CDR3 in DNA: TGTGCCAGCAACGGACAGGGCCGTTCCGGGGAGCTGTTTTTT. Amino acid sequence: CASNGQGRSGELFF.

The chain couples TRBV6-5 to TRBJ2-1; weak D call: TRBD1 (6 bases). Trimming removed 0 bases from V and 9 bases from J, with 9 bases in between. The CDR3 has 13 residues. Germline loops: CDR1 MNHEY, CDR2 SVGAGI. The CDR3 coding sequence is TGTGCCAGCAGTTACTCACCAGGGGTTGAGCAGTTCTTC. This codes for CASSYSPGVEQFF.

The chain has TRBV9 and TRBJ2-1; 8 nucleotides match TRBD2. CDR1 SGDLS and CDR2 YYNGEE come from the germline V gene. This CDR3 is built from 16 residues. The J segment lost 3 bases and the V segment lost 4 bases, leaving 9 bases of the junction unmatched. CDR3 region: CASSSGGWGNYNEQFF. The CDR3, as DNA: TGTGCCAGCAGCAGCGGGGGTTGGGGAAACTACAATGAGCAGTTCTTC. The entire variable domain, with the rest obtained from reference TRBV9 and TRBJ2-1, is as follows: DSGVTQTPKHLITATGQRVTLRCSPRSGDLSVYWYQQSLDQGLQFLIQYYNGEERAKGNILERFSAQQFPDLHSELNLSSLELGDSALYFCASSSGGWGNYNEQFFGPGTRLTVL.

V gene TRBV3-1 (or the pseudogene TRBV3-2) combines with J gene TRBJ2-1, with 7 bases aligning to TRBD2. With 0 bases clipped from V and 1 base from J, the junction kept 21 bases outside the gene matches. The CDR3 runs 22 residues. CDR1 LGHDT and CDR2 YNNKEL come from the germline V gene (reference sequence). CDR3 amino acids: CASSQDRWGSGMWRESYNEQFF. The CDR3 DNA sequence: TGTGCCAGCAGCCAAGATCGGTGGGGGTCGGGGATGTGGCGGGAGTCCTACAATGAGCAGTTCTTC.

The chain uses TRBV5-1 and TRBJ2-5; 10 bases map to TRBD2. The CDR3 totals 15 residues. Looked up from germline, CDR1 is SGHRS and CDR2 is YFSETQ. Unmatched junction bases numbered 7, after V lost 5 bases and J lost 3 bases. The DNA for the CDR3 is TGCGCCAGCAGTTCTGGACTAGCGGAGAAAGAGACCCAGTACTTC. This codes for CASSSGLAEKETQYF.

V and J are TRBV9 and TRBJ1-5; the match to TRBD1 covers 7 bases. V gave up 5 bases and J gave up 5 bases; unmatched junction bases: 10. CDR3 length: 15 residues. The germline V gene has CDR1 SGDLS and CDR2 YYNGEE. CDR3 coding DNA: TGTGCCAGCAGGGGTCTTACAGGGGTGCATCAGCCCCAGCATTTT. The encoded protein is CASRGLTGVHQPQHF.

This clone was observed a handful of times. The rearrangement joins TRBV2 to TRBJ2-7; TRBD1 aligns across 7 bases. Germline CDR1 SNHLY, CDR2 FYNNEI. This CDR3 is 16 amino acids long. With 3 bases clipped from V and 0 bases from J, the junction kept 8 bases outside the gene matches. CDR3: CASSEPGQISSYEQYF. For the CDR3, the DNA is TGTGCCAGCAGTGAGCCGGGACAGATTTCCTCCTACGAGCAGTACTTC.

The chain employs TRBV28 and TRBJ2-7; D call uncertain. The germline V and J ends were trimmed by 6 bases and 4 bases, with 16 bases remaining between them. Looked up from germline, CDR1 is MDHEN and CDR2 is SYDVKM. The CDR3 extends over 14 amino acids. The CDR3 DNA reads TGTGCCAGCAGCGTTGCGTTGCCTTCTTACGAGCAGTACTTC. Amino acids: CASSVALPSYEQYF.

V and J are TRBV6-2 or TRBV6-3 and TRBJ1-5; the D gene is possibly TRBD1 (6 bases). Looked up from germline, CDR1 is MNHEY and CDR2 is SVGEGT. The V end lost 2 bases, the J end lost 6 bases, and 11 bases lay between the germline ends. The CDR3 length is 14 residues. The CDR3 protein is CASSYVTGTQPQHF. In nucleotides, the CDR3 is TGTGCCAGCAGTTACGTAACAGGGACTCAGCCCCAGCATTTT.

J is TRBJ2-1 and V is TRBV6-5, with D perhaps TRBD2 (6 bases). CDR3 length: 15 amino acids. V lost 2 bases and J 7 bases, leaving 15 bases between the germline ends. CDR1 and CDR2 from the germline V gene are MNHEY and SVGAGI. CDR3 loop: CASSYGRLERNEQFF. DNA for the CDR3: TGTGCCAGCAGTTACGGTCGACTAGAGCGGAATGAGCAGTTCTTC.

This chain uses TRBV11-3 with TRBJ2-7; 10 bases fit TRBD1. Germline V lookup: CDR1 SGHNT, CDR2 YENEEA. This CDR3 has 15 amino acids. V shed 3 bases and J 2 bases; nucleotides not matched to a gene: 4. CDR3 loop: CASSFGTGETYEQYF. The CDR3 DNA reads as TGTGCCAGCAGCTTCGGGACAGGGGAAACCTACGAGCAGTACTTC. Looking up the rest from reference TRBV11-3 and TRBJ2-7 gives the full variable domain: EAGVVQSPRYKIIEKKQPVAFWCNPISGHNTLYWYLQNLGQGPELLIRYENEEAVDDSQLPKDRFSAERLKGVDSTLKIQPAELGDSAVYLCASSFGTGETYEQYFGPGTRLTVT.

The chain joins TRBV7-9 to TRBJ2-1; 16 nucleotides agree with TRBD2. Per germline, CDR1 SEHNR and CDR2 FQNEAQ (reference sequence). V lost 5 bases and J lost 8; bases outside the gene matches: 3. The CDR3 runs 15 residues. For the CDR3, the DNA is TGTGCCAGCAGCGTCGGGACTAGCGGGAGGGATGAGCAGTTCTTC. Protein sequence: CASSVGTSGRDEQFF.

CDR3 sequence: CASTGSAKSSGELFF. The CDR3 bases are TGTGCCAGTACCGGGTCCGCGAAGTCCTCCGGGGAGCTGTTTTTT. The genes are TRBV19 and TRBJ2-2, with no clear D. The CDR3 contains 15 residues. Trimming removed 7 bases at V and 6 bases at J, with 18 bases between. Germline V lookup: CDR1 LNHDA, CDR2 SQIVND (reference sequence).

The gene calls are TRBV7-3 and TRBJ1-1; perhaps TRBD1 as D (6 bases). CDR1 is SGHTA, CDR2 FQGTGA, per germline. CDR3 length: 13 residues. V was pared by 4 bases and J by 4 bases, with 10 bases between. The CDR3 DNA is TGTGCCAGCAGCTCTACAGGGCCCACTGAAGCTTTCTTT. This codes for CASSSTGPTEAFF. Full variable domain (missing parts from reference TRBV7-3 and TRBJ1-1): GAGVSQTPSNKVTEKGKYVELRCDPISGHTALYWYRQSLGQGPEFLIYFQGTGAADDSGLPNDRFFAVRPEGSVSTLKIQRTERGDSAVYLCASSSTGPTEAFFGQGTRLTVV.

The chain is built from TRBV30 and TRBJ1-5; D not resolved. Looked up from germline, CDR1 is GTSNPN and CDR2 is SVGIG (reference sequence). The CDR3 is 15 residues long. Between the trimmed V and J ends, which lost 0 bases and 6 bases, there was a span of 15 bases. The chain's CDR3 is CAWSVGRLLGQPQHF. In nucleotides, the CDR3 is TGTGCCTGGAGTGTTGGCCGCCTCCTTGGTCAGCCCCAGCATTTT.

This chain uses TRBV28 with TRBJ1-3, with D possibly being TRBD1 (5 bases). V was pared by 5 bases and J by 7 bases, with 27 bases between. The CDR3 has 18 residues. Germline lookup yields CDR1 MDHEN and CDR2 SYDVKM. CDR3 sequence reads: CASSLSGFGDSFRNTIYF. CDR3 in DNA: TGTGCCAGCAGTCTGTCCGGATTCGGAGACAGTTTTCGCAACACCATATATTTT.

The CDR3 coding sequence is TGTGCCAGCAGTGAAGCTTTGAGCCTATATGGCTACACCTTC. It yields the protein CASSEALSLYGYTF. The J gene is TRBJ1-2, the V gene TRBV6-1; D is undetermined. Germline V lookup: CDR1 MNHNS, CDR2 SASEGT. V was trimmed by 0 bases and J by 5 bases, leaving 10 bases between them. The CDR3 length is 14 residues.